This TCR beta chain was sequenced during a study of brain T cells in children with intractable seizures. CDR3 length equals 16 residues. V lost 2 bases to trimming and J lost 1 base; unmatched junction nucleotides: 4. Germline CDR1 reads LGHNT; CDR2 reads FRNRAP. Using immunoSEQ multiplex PCR, the repertoire was profiled, and TCRdb retains in-frame clones only, with some absent. The sample carries about 80,000 clones, around nine tenths recorded once. Surgery cases with the highest brain T cell transcript signatures were chosen for sequencing. Before surgery, patients took at least one anti-epileptic drug.

The chain couples TRBV12-5 to TRBJ2-2, with 7 bases matching TRBD2. The clonotype originates from a girl aged 2 to 9 with Rasmussen encephalitis and intractable seizures. The sample consisted of peripheral blood, taken at surgery. The chain's CDR3 is CASGLRASGNTGELFF. The CDR3 DNA follows: TGTGCTAGTGGTTTGCGGGCTAGCGGGAACACCGGGGAGCTGTTTTTT.